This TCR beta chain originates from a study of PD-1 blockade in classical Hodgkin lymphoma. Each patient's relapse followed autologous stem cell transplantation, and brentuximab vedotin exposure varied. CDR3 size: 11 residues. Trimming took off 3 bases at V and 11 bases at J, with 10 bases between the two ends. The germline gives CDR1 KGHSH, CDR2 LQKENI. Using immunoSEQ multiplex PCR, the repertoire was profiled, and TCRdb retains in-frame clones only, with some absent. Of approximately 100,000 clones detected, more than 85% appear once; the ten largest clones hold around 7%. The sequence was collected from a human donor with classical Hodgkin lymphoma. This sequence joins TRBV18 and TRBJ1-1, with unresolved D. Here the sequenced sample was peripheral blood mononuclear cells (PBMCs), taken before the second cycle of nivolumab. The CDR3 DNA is TGTGCCAGCTCACCTGGACGGAGGGCTTTCTTT. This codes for CASSPGRRAFF.